This T cell receptor (beta chain) was recovered during a study of OX40 agonist ivuxolimab in advanced cancers. The study's findings and limits: In the 0.1 to 3.0 mg/kg range, CD4+ and CD8+ blood T cells had expanded clonally by week 6.

This clone occurred once. The antigen is undetermined. Sequencing used immunoSEQ multiplex PCR; TCRdb keeps in-frame clones, though not all of them. This sample has 65,000 to 85,000 clones, with 85% to 90% found just once. The CDR3 extends over 14 amino acids. V lost 1 base to trimming and J lost 6 bases, with 10 bases between them. Germline CDR1 and CDR2: SGHVS and FQNEAQ. The source material was CD4+ or CD8+ T cells sorted from blood, sampled in a trial of the OX40 agonist ivuxolimab. The clonotype originates from an adult with an advanced solid tumor such as melanoma, head and neck, liver or kidney cancer. The J gene is TRBJ1-3, the V gene TRBV7-8; D gene ambiguous. This CDR3 is CASSLGTPTNTIYF. CDR3 nucleotides: TGTGCCAGCAGCTTAGGAACGCCTACAAACACCATATATTTT.